Presented here are 17 T cell receptor beta chains from one specimen sequenced in a study of blood T cell repertoires in COVID-19. Data came from immunoSEQ multiplex PCR; TCRdb stores just in-frame clones and leaves some out. The profile shows some 160,000 clones, roughly 80% of them singletons. Specimen: PBMCs or T cells enriched from blood (not recorded which). These receptors came from a woman in her sixties who had recovered from COVID-19.

The chain couples TRBV3-1 (or the pseudogene TRBV3-2) to TRBJ2-5; TRBD2 is a possible D gene (5 bases). CDR1 and CDR2 from the germline V gene are LGHDT and YNNKEL (reference sequence). This CDR3 is 17 amino acids long. The ends were cut back, 0 bases at V and 6 bases at J, with 20 bases in the middle. As DNA, the CDR3 is TGTGCCAGCAGCCAAGATTCCCGGACGGAGGCCAGGAAGACCCAGTACTTC. Protein sequence: CASSQDSRTEARKTQYF.

The DNA of the CDR3 is TGTGCCAGCAGCCCAGGGACTAGCTTGTATGAGACCCAGTACTTC. Amino acid sequence: CASSPGTSLYETQYF. The chain has TRBV3-1 (or the pseudogene TRBV3-2) and TRBJ2-5; 9 nucleotides line up with TRBD2. Germline V gives CDR1 LGHDT, CDR2 YNNKEL (reference sequence). The CDR3 runs to 15 residues. V trimming: 4 bases; J trimming: 5 bases; junction bases outside the gene matches: 8.

This chain uses TRBV10-3 with TRBJ2-5, with 9 positions matching TRBD1. Germline CDR1 reads ENHRY; CDR2 reads SYGVKD. The CDR3 runs 16 residues. The V and J ends lost 0 bases and 5 bases, in that order; junction bases with no gene match: 7. The CDR3 here is CAISESGQGARETQYF. Here the CDR3 DNA reads TGTGCCATCAGTGAGTCGGGACAGGGAGCCCGTGAGACCCAGTACTTC.

J is TRBJ1-5 and V is TRBV19, with 9 bases aligning to TRBD1. CDR3 size: 14 residues. Trimming removed 7 bases from V and 8 bases from J; junction bases left unmatched: 9. Per germline, CDR1 LNHDA and CDR2 SQIVND (reference sequence). Here the CDR3 DNA reads TGTGCCAGTATTGGAACAGGGGGCAGGGAGCCCCAGCATTTT. Encoded protein: CASIGTGGREPQHF. Drawing the rest from reference TRBV19 and TRBJ1-5, the complete variable domain is DGGITQSPKYLFRKEGQNVTLSCEQNLNHDAMYWYRQDPGQGLRLIYYSQIVNDFQKGDIAEGYSVSREKKESFPLTVTSAQKNPTAFYLCASIGTGGREPQHFGDGTRLSIL.

The chain combines TRBV18 with TRBJ2-1; TRBD2 might be the D (6 bases). The CDR3 length is 15 residues. Germline assignment: CDR1 KGHSH and CDR2 LQKENI. Trimming cost V 3 bases and J 5 bases, with 14 bases left between them. The CDR3 region is CASSPHGGWDNEQFF. The CDR3 nucleotides are TGTGCCAGCTCACCCCACGGGGGTTGGGACAATGAGCAGTTCTTC.

This chain uses TRBV7-2 with TRBJ2-5; perhaps TRBD2 as D (5 bases). The germline CDR1 and CDR2 sequences are SGHTA and FQGNSA. The CDR3 runs to 11 residues. V lost 3 bases and J 7 bases, leaving 6 bases between the germline ends. DNA of the CDR3: TGTGCCAGCAGCTTCAGCGGGACCCAGTACTTC. Translated, it gives CASSFSGTQYF.

The J gene is TRBJ2-2, the V gene TRBV10-1; tentatively, D is TRBD1 (5 bases). Trimming left V 6 bases short and J 9 bases short, with 14 bases between. The CDR3 covers 13 residues. Germline V gives CDR1 WNHNN, CDR2 SYGVQD (reference sequence). CDR3 coding DNA: TGCGCCAGCAGGACCAGGGAAGGGTGGGAGCTGTTTTTT. Encoded protein: CASRTREGWELFF.

Only a few counts were recorded for this clone. V and J are TRBV7-2 and TRBJ2-1; 8 bases agree with TRBD2. The CDR3 covers 12 residues. Germline-derived CDR1 and CDR2 are SGHTA and FQGNSA. V shed 8 bases and J 10 bases; nucleotides not matched to a gene: 7. The CDR3 region has the DNA TGTGCCAGCGGCGGAACTAGCGGAGAGCAGTTCTTC. Its translation: CASGGTSGEQFF. The full variable domain, with the rest looked up from reference TRBV7-2 and TRBJ2-1, is GAGVSQSPSNKVTEKGKDVELRCDPISGHTALYWYRQSLGQGLEFLIYFQGNSAPDKSGLPSDRFSAERTGGSVSTLTIQRTQQEDSAVYLCASGGTSGEQFFGPGTRLTVL.

The chain recombines TRBV2 with TRBJ1-1, with 7 bases that match TRBD1. In germline, CDR1 is SNHLY, CDR2 FYNNEI. The CDR3 is 15 amino acids. The V gene end was trimmed by 5 bases and the J gene end by 6 bases; junction bases not matched to a gene: 12. CDR3: CASSIKPEGAAEAFF. CDR3 DNA: TGTGCCAGCAGTATTAAACCTGAGGGGGCCGCTGAAGCTTTCTTT.

This clone was detected a few times. V and J are TRBV18 and TRBJ1-4; D uncertain. Germline CDR1 is KGHSH and CDR2 is LQKENI. Trimming removed 6 bases from V and 4 bases from J, with 12 bases in between. CDR3 length: 14 amino acids. The CDR3 region is CASSPSVHNEKLFF. The CDR3 nucleotides read TGTGCCAGCTCCCCCTCGGTTCATAATGAAAAACTGTTTTTT.

This clone has just a few counts. The chain recombines TRBV29-1 with TRBJ1-1; 10 nucleotides align to TRBD1. Germline assignment: CDR1 SQVTM and CDR2 ANQGSEA. The CDR3 has 16 amino acids. The V gene end was trimmed by 6 bases and the J gene end by 3 bases; junction bases not matched to a gene: 13. Here the CDR3 DNA reads TGCAGCGTGCGGGGACAGGGGTCTGTCTTGGACACTGAAGCTTTCTTT. Its protein is CSVRGQGSVLDTEAFF.

The V and J genes are TRBV28 and TRBJ2-5, with TRBD2 matching over 9 bases. CDR1 MDHEN and CDR2 SYDVKM come from the germline V gene. Trimming at V came to 8 bases and at J to 5 bases, leaving 6 bases not matched to a gene. The CDR3 covers 13 residues. The CDR3 DNA reads as TGTGCCAGCGAAGCGGGGGGCCGCGAGACCCAGTACTTC. It is translated as CASEAGGRETQYF.

The genes are TRBV2 and TRBJ2-5; 7 bases match TRBD1. The CDR3 extends over 15 amino acids. V lost 5 bases, J lost 4 bases, and 10 bases stayed unmatched. Germline loops: CDR1 SNHLY, CDR2 FYNNEI. CDR3 nucleotides: TGTGCCAGCAGTAGCAATCCGGGACAGCGAGAGACCCAGTACTTC. Encoded protein: CASSSNPGQRETQYF.

The chain recombines TRBV11-2 with TRBJ2-1; the D gene is possibly TRBD2 (7 bases). This CDR3 is 15 amino acids long. V was cut by 5 bases and J by 10 bases, with 21 bases left in between. Germline CDR1 SGHAT, CDR2 FQNNGV. The CDR3 sequence is CASSQPGGGAREQFF. CDR3 DNA sequence: TGTGCCAGCAGCCAGCCGGGGGGCGGGGCAAGAGAGCAGTTCTTC.

This clone has just a few counts. This sequence joins TRBV5-1 and TRBJ2-2; D is undetermined. Per the germline V gene, CDR1 is SGHRS and CDR2 is YFSETQ. The V and J ends lost 2 bases and 0 bases respectively, with 5 bases between them. The CDR3 sequence is 14 residues long. CDR3 residues: CASSFYTNTGELFF. DNA for the CDR3: TGCGCCAGCAGCTTTTATACGAACACCGGGGAGCTGTTTTTT.

The V and J genes are TRBV10-3 and TRBJ2-1; 7 nucleotides align to TRBD2. V lost 8 bases to trimming and J lost 4 bases; unmatched junction nucleotides: 8. Germline V gives CDR1 ENHRY, CDR2 SYGVKD. CDR3 length equals 14 residues. The CDR3 coding sequence is TGTGCCATCCGAGAACTAGCGCAGTACAATGAGCAGTTCTTC. As protein: CAIRELAQYNEQFF.

The V call is TRBV5-8, the J call TRBJ2-3; D not certain. The V end was cut by 1 base, the J end by 0 bases, with 12 bases between. This CDR3 region has 16 residues. Germline CDR1 and CDR2: SGHTS and YDEGEE. The CDR3 here is CASSLNGPASTDTQYF. The CDR3 DNA sequence: TGTGCCAGCAGCTTGAACGGTCCTGCTAGCACAGATACGCAGTATTTT.